This T cell receptor beta chain was sequenced during a study of regulatory T cells in long-lasting Graves disease. CDR3 length: 16 amino acids. V was trimmed by 6 bases and J by 7 bases, leaving 22 bases between them. Germline V gene data show CDR1 as LNHNV and CDR2 as YYDKDF (reference sequence). Construction of TCR beta libraries relied on iRepertoire HTBI primers and on Arm-PCR targeting CDR3 regions. TCRdb passed the multiplex PCR reads through MiXCR, listing each CDR3 protein once. The sample shows more than 300,000 distinct CDR3 sequences, around 19% of them seen only once. This sample's time point: persistent/refractory GD, antithyroid drugs over 5 years with positive TRAb. Preparation of the TCR library used RNA extracted from PBMCs. Guidelines of the American Thyroid Association were used to diagnose Graves' disease. This clonotype was seen only once. Its cognate antigen is unknown. Possible read error: a much larger clone is one base away.

General observations from the study: Persistent disease preferred TRBV28, TRBJ1-2 and TRBJ2-5; new disease, TRBV20-1 and TRBJ2-1. Graves' patients with persistent disease showed TCR diversity lower than patients newly diagnosed.

This sequence joins TRBV15 and TRBJ2-4; weak D call: TRBD1 (6 bases). The sequenced sample was peripheral blood mononuclear cells (PBMCs), obtained when the disease was refractory, from a patient treated with antithyroid drugs. The source of this sequence is a female donor with Graves disease. CDR3 sequence: CATSAHRYREPNIQYF. DNA for the CDR3: TGTGCCACCAGTGCACACCGGTACAGGGAGCCGAACATTCAGTACTTC. The whole variable domain, remainder taken from reference TRBV15 and TRBJ2-4, is DAMVIQNPRYQVTQFGKPVTLSCSQTLNHNVMYWYQQKSSQAPKLLFHYYDKDFNNEADTPDNFQSRRPNTSFCFLDIRSPGLGDTAMYLCATSAHRYREPNIQYFGAGTRLSVL.